Listed here are 9 T cell receptor beta chains from one sample, sequenced in a study of blood T cell repertoires in COVID-19. Here immunoSEQ multiplex PCR was the method, and the copy in TCRdb shows in-frame clones only, minus some. The data hold more than 95,000 clones, with 82% observed a single time. Specimen: peripheral blood. These receptors all stem from a man in his sixties with acute or convalescent COVID-19.

The rearrangement joins TRBV5-1 to TRBJ1-1, with TRBD1 matching over 11 bases. Germline assignment: CDR1 SGHRS and CDR2 YFSETQ. This CDR3 is 14 amino acids long. J gave up 5 bases and V 4 bases, and 4 bases lay outside the gene matches. The CDR3 loop is CASSQGQGATEAFF. CDR3 nucleotides: TGCGCCAGCAGCCAAGGACAGGGGGCTACTGAAGCTTTCTTT.

The J gene is TRBJ2-5, the V gene TRBV5-1; 7 nucleotides align to TRBD1. The CDR3 loop spans 15 amino acids. The V gene's germline CDR1 is SGHRS and CDR2 YFSETQ. V was pared by 0 bases and J by 2 bases, with 4 bases of the junction left unmatched. In DNA, the CDR3 is TGCGCCAGCAGCTTGGCCCCGGACAGGCAAGAGACCCAGTACTTC. Translated, it gives CASSLAPDRQETQYF.

CDR3 in amino acids: CASTSGGLGREQYF. CDR3 bases: TGTGCCAGTACAAGCGGGGGCCTCGGGCGCGAGCAGTACTTC. This sequence joins TRBV19 and TRBJ2-7; 8 bases map to TRBD2. Germline-derived CDR1 and CDR2 are LNHDA and SQIVND (reference sequence). The trim removed 7 bases at V and 6 bases at J, leaving 11 bases unmatched. This CDR3 contains 14 residues.

The J gene is TRBJ2-5, the V gene TRBV18, with no clear D. Trimming removed 6 bases at V and 3 bases at J, with 8 bases between. The CDR3 contains 12 residues. The germline gives CDR1 KGHSH, CDR2 LQKENI. Written as DNA, the CDR3 is TGTGCCAGCTCGCCCACTGAAGAGACCCAGTACTTC. Translated, it gives CASSPTEETQYF. Complete variable domain (other parts from reference TRBV18 and TRBJ2-5): NAGVMQNPRHLVRRRGQEARLRCSPMKGHSHVYWYRQLPEEGLKFMVYLQKENIIDESGMPKERFSAEFPKEGPSILRIQQVVRGDSAAYFCASSPTEETQYFGPGTRLLVL.

The chain uses TRBV24-1 and TRBJ2-7; no firm D call. CDR1 and CDR2 (germline): KGHDR, SFDVKD. V lost 9 bases, J lost 7 bases, and 21 bases lay in between. CDR3 length: 14 amino acids. CDR3 in DNA: TGTGCCACCCCGAATACAGATCCACTTAGGGAGCAGTACTTC. This gives the protein CATPNTDPLREQYF.

V is TRBV7-2 and J is TRBJ2-7; D remains unclear. The CDR3 is made up of 14 amino acids. V gave up 1 base and J gave up 5 bases, with 12 bases separating them. Looked up from germline, CDR1 is SGHTA and CDR2 is FQGNSA. CDR3 nucleotides: TGTGCCAGCAGCTTAGAGAGACATTGGCACGAGCAGTACTTC. It codes for CASSLERHWHEQYF.

The chain employs TRBV7-9 and TRBJ2-3; TRBD2 is a possible D gene (5 bases). The CDR3 runs 15 residues. Trimming shortened V by 5 bases and J by 2 bases, and 14 bases separated the two germline ends. From germline, CDR1 is SEHNR and CDR2 FQNEAQ (reference sequence). For the CDR3, the DNA is TGTGCCAGCAGCCCTATCGGGGAACCCACAGATACGCAGTATTTT. Translated: CASSPIGEPTDTQYF.

The rearrangement joins TRBV7-6 to TRBJ2-2; 8 nucleotides match TRBD2. Germline CDR1 reads SGHVS; CDR2 reads FNYEAQ. V shed 5 bases, J shed 4 bases, and the junction held 9 bases outside the gene matches. The CDR3 contains 16 residues. CDR3 protein: CASSPAGGAGTGELFF. The CDR3 DNA sequence: TGTGCCAGCAGCCCGGCGGGGGGCGCGGGCACCGGGGAGCTGTTTTTT.

The gene calls are TRBV28 and TRBJ2-3; the match to TRBD2 covers 13 bases. Germline-derived CDR1 and CDR2 are MDHEN and SYDVKM. CDR3 length equals 13 residues. CDR3: CSTSGRGPDTQYF. The DNA of the CDR3 is TGTAGTACTAGCGGGAGGGGGCCAGATACGCAGTATTTT.